This T cell receptor beta chain came from a study of blood T cell repertoires in COVID-19. The CDR3 is made up of 15 amino acids. CDR1 and CDR2 from the germline V gene are SGHVS and FQNEAQ. Trimming stripped 1 base from V and 2 bases from J, with 9 bases between. Original data processing: Amplification of reference gene primers was used by the study to estimate nucleated cell counts. Only in-frame clones appear in the TCRdb table, and some are missing; sequencing was by immunoSEQ multiplex PCR. V and J calls and clone size are copied from that table; D and trimming were computed from the DNA. Found here are 430,000 or so clones, roughly 90% of them singletons; the top ten hold approximately 1.8%.

The specimen was PBMCs or T cells enriched from blood (not recorded which). The chain links TRBV7-8 to TRBJ1-5; weak D call: TRBD1 (5 bases). This sequence was found in a woman aged 40 to 50 who had recovered from COVID-19. CDR3 sequence: CASSLDRLGNQPQHF. Written as DNA, the CDR3 is TGTGCCAGCAGCTTAGACAGGCTTGGCAATCAGCCCCAGCATTTT.